This T cell receptor beta chain originates from a study of T-cell reconstitution after alpha-beta-depleted transplantation in children. Whole-study findings and limits: At the one-year point after transplant, T-cell counts and TCRbeta diversity were found to come mostly from T cells that had been newly produced.

This clonotype appeared many times. Its antigen remains unknown. Molecular barcoding with unique molecular identifiers was used for the TCRbeta library. TCRdb reprocessed the PCR reads via MiXCR and lists one record per CDR3 protein. The sample has roughly 200,000 distinct CDR3 sequences; about 8.7% are singletons. Germline trimming cut 3 bases from V and 5 bases from J; bases unmatched to any gene: 7. The CDR3 loop spans 16 amino acids. CDR1 is LGHNA, CDR2 YSLEER, per germline. The sample in question was PBMCs, mostly from graft donor cells, obtained 360 days after TCRalphabeta/CD19-depleted stem cell transplant. This chain joins TRBV4-3 and TRBJ2-2; TRBD2 aligns across 9 bases. The sequence came from a male patient between 2 and 9 years old who had a stem cell transplant for acute myeloid leukemia, so the T cells may come from the graft donor. CDR3 DNA sequence: TGCGCCAGCAGCCATGTTAGCGGGAGCGGTACCGGGGAGCTGTTTTTT. Its translation: CASSHVSGSGTGELFF.